Given below is one T cell receptor (beta chain) in context. No antigen is known for it. The CDR3 has 13 amino acids. V lost 4 bases and J lost 4, with 9 bases in between. Germline V gene data show CDR1 as LGHDT and CDR2 as YNNKEL (reference sequence). This entry is derived from a study of T-cell reconstitution after alpha-beta-depleted transplantation in children. Unique molecular identifiers tagged the TCRbeta library. TCRdb re-derived calls from the PCR reads in MiXCR, one entry per CDR3 protein. The data contain roughly 300,000 distinct CDR3 sequences, 11% of them singletons. Findings of the study overall: Where alpha-beta T cells came from about two months after transplant was reportedly several hundred expanded graft clones. Day-60 TCRbeta diversity that was high in some patients was derived from surviving recipient T cells and thymic progenitors.

The sequence was collected from a male patient between 2 and 10 years old who had a stem cell transplant for chronic granulomatous disease, so the T cells may come from the graft donor. The material sequenced was peripheral blood, taken 180 days after TCRalphabeta/CD19-depleted stem cell transplant. The rearrangement uses TRBV3-1 and TRBJ2-3; D unclear. The CDR3 loop reads CASSPRTPDTQYF. DNA for the CDR3: TGTGCCAGCAGCCCTCGGACCCCAGATACGCAGTATTTT.